This is a list of T cell receptor beta chains from one sample in a study of cytomegalovirus exposure and HLA in healthy donors. TCRdb keeps only in-frame clones here, not all; method: immunoSEQ multiplex PCR. The repertoire consists of some 77,000 clones, with approximately 94% occurring once and the leading ten covering approximately 1.3%. The sequenced material came from PBMCs. These receptors all stem from a young man in good health and CMV-seropositive. Both conserved end residues are trimmed from each CDR3.

J gene: TRBJ1-1; V gene: TRBV6-4; CDR3 protein: ASRRTVNTEAF
J gene: TRBJ2-5; V gene: TRBV5-1; CDR3 protein: ASSLRGETQY
J gene: TRBJ2-7; V gene: TRBV6-1; CDR3 protein: ASSELPREGYEQY
J gene: TRBJ2-5; V gene: TRBV7-9; CDR3 protein: ASSPQGGQETQY
J gene: TRBJ2-5; V gene: TRBV28; CDR3 protein: ASSYRLAGVETQY
J gene: TRBJ2-3; V gene: TRBV18; CDR3 protein: ASSPGLAASTDTQY
J gene: TRBJ1-1; V gene: TRBV4-1; CDR3 protein: ASSQVGQGAF
J gene: TRBJ2-7; V gene: TRBV5-6; CDR3 protein: ASNSAYEQY
J gene: TRBJ2-1; V gene: TRBV27; CDR3 protein: ASTYSGGYNEQF
J gene: TRBJ2-3; V gene: TRBV5-6; CDR3 protein: ASSPGQPTDTQY
J gene: TRBJ1-2; V gene: TRBV19; CDR3 protein: ASSNRNYGYT
J gene: TRBJ2-5; V gene: TRBV14; CDR3 protein: ASSQNGGETQY
J gene: TRBJ1-2; V gene: TRBV12-1; CDR3 protein: ASRAGEPYGYT
J gene: TRBJ1-1; V gene: TRBV7-9; CDR3 protein: ASSLVAGGMI
J gene: TRBJ2-7; V gene: TRBV6-6; CDR3 protein: ASRGTSGGTPYEQY
J gene: TRBJ1-1; V gene: TRBV19; CDR3 protein: ASRRMNTEAF
J gene: TRBJ1-1; V gene: TRBV12-5; CDR3 protein: ASGSTGYAF
J gene: TRBJ1-2; V gene: TRBV7-9; CDR3 protein: ASSRDYGYT
J gene: TRBJ1-5; V gene: TRBV5-1; CDR3 protein: ASSLGGRQPQH
J gene: TRBJ2-7; V gene: TRBV19; CDR3 protein: ASSGTGVYEQY
J gene: TRBJ2-7; V gene: TRBV6-1; CDR3 protein: ASSDGLAYYEQY
J gene: TRBJ1-2; V gene: TRBV19; CDR3 protein: ASSWTARLGYT
J gene: TRBJ2-1; V gene: TRBV5-4; CDR3 protein: ASSTGTGQNEQF
J gene: TRBJ2-5; V gene: TRBV19; CDR3 protein: ASSIGSVATQETQY
J gene: TRBJ2-2; V gene: TRBV10-3; CDR3 protein: AIKIFTGVNTGELF
J gene: TRBJ2-2; V gene: TRBV6-5; CDR3 protein: ASSYTRASGELF
J gene: TRBJ2-2; V gene: TRBV12-5; CDR3 protein: ASGLAPVGQGHTGELF
J gene: TRBJ2-7; V gene: TRBV2; CDR3 protein: ASGRDTPYEQY
J gene: TRBJ2-7; V gene: TRBV29-1; CDR3 protein: SALLTRGAYEQY
J gene: TRBJ2-5; V gene: TRBV4-1; CDR3 protein: ASSQTGGEETQY
J gene: TRBJ1-1; V gene: TRBV28; CDR3 protein: ANRTSGEVNTEAF
J gene: TRBJ1-4; V gene: TRBV19; CDR3 protein: ASSPFPGQGYEKLF
J gene: TRBJ2-3; V gene: TRBV5-4; CDR3 protein: ASSLGDSGRGTDTQY
J gene: TRBJ2-4; V gene: TRBV6-1; CDR3 protein: ASTARAKNIQY
J gene: TRBJ2-3; V gene: TRBV5-1; CDR3 protein: ASSRRGTDTQY
J gene: TRBJ2-2; V gene: TRBV30; CDR3 protein: AWSVLIAGELF
J gene: TRBJ2-7; V gene: TRBV9; CDR3 protein: ASSVAEGRGPQY
J gene: TRBJ2-2; V gene: TRBV7-2; CDR3 protein: ASSRTGNTGELF
J gene: TRBJ1-4; V gene: TRBV2; CDR3 protein: ASSEAAAVSHEKLF
J gene: TRBJ2-7; V gene: TRBV6-6; CDR3 protein: ASAGTSGTYEQY
J gene: TRBJ2-5; V gene: TRBV5-4; CDR3 protein: ASSFSGSQETQY
J gene: TRBJ2-7; V gene: TRBV6-1; CDR3 protein: ASSLGQKHEQY
J gene: TRBJ2-2; V gene: TRBV6-1; CDR3 protein: ASSEASGNTGELF
J gene: TRBJ2-3; V gene: TRBV29-1; CDR3 protein: SVRGADTQY
J gene: TRBJ1-2; V gene: TRBV6-5; CDR3 protein: ASRMGQAGYGYT
J gene: TRBJ2-5; V gene: TRBV7-9; CDR3 protein: ASSPTSGVYQETQY
J gene: TRBJ1-1; V gene: TRBV7-8; CDR3 protein: ASSPDRLNTEAF
J gene: TRBJ2-7; V gene: TRBV6-5; CDR3 protein: ASSRGSPSSYEQY
J gene: TRBJ1-3; V gene: TRBV2; CDR3 protein: ASSVLSRSGNTIY
J gene: TRBJ2-5; V gene: TRBV5-5; CDR3 protein: ASSLALAGGRGQETQY
J gene: TRBJ1-4; V gene: TRBV5-1; CDR3 protein: ASSSGSTNEKLF
J gene: TRBJ2-7; V gene: TRBV5-3; CDR3 protein: ARSLVVSGRSYEQY
J gene: NA; V gene: TRBV5-1; CDR3 protein: ASSFREATYEQY
J gene: TRBJ2-1; V gene: TRBV18; CDR3 protein: ASSPTSGSPGNEQF
J gene: TRBJ2-5; V gene: TRBV5-1; CDR3 protein: ASSPGTEQETQY